The 24 T cell receptor beta chains below all came from one sample that was sequenced in a study of regulatory T cells in long-lasting Graves disease (dated by TCRdb to the early 2020s). Library method: multiplex PCR. The instrument was an Illumina HiSeq 4000. To build TCR beta libraries, CDR3 regions were amplified by Arm-PCR using iRepertoire HTBI primers. The raw public data were reprocessed by TCRdb itself: fastp quality trimming at Q25, MiXCR clonotype calling, in-frame beta chains only. A single entry per CDR3 protein holds the most common genes and DNA from its merged rows. In all, the sample holds over 450,000 distinct CDR3 sequences, and about 12% of those were seen once. The ten largest make up over 7% of the sample. Per the publication, the time point label means: newly diagnosed GD, antithyroid drugs for less than 3 months. RNA was extracted from PBMCs in TRIzol for both TCR sequencing and RNA sequencing.

The sample also formed part of further work on T cells in Graves' hyperthyroidism and ophthalmopathy.

This specimen was peripheral blood mononuclear cells (PBMCs), taken at new diagnosis, from a patient treated with antithyroid drugs. The source of these receptors is a woman aged 25 to 39 with Graves disease. Donor details come from another sample of the same person, matched by shared clones.

This clonotype was counted ten times or more. The CDR3 loop reads CASSPDPGQGPYEQYF. The DNA of the CDR3 is TGCGCCAGCAGCCCGGACCCGGGACAGGGCCCCTACGAGCAGTACTTC. The chain joins TRBV4-3 to TRBJ2-7, with 9 nucleotides matching TRBD1. V shed 4 bases and J 2 bases; nucleotides not matched to a gene: 9. The germline V gene has CDR1 LGHNA and CDR2 YSLEER. CDR3 length equals 16 residues.

There are a few counts of this clonotype. The J gene is TRBJ2-1, the V gene TRBV6-2 or TRBV6-3; 9 bases map to TRBD2. Germline V gene lookup returns CDR1 MNHEY and CDR2 SVGEGT. The CDR3 contains 17 residues. J lost 8 bases, V lost 0 bases, and 11 bases had no gene match. The CDR3 DNA reads as TGTGCCAGCAGTTACTCGAGGAATAGCGGGAGTTCAGATGAGCAGTTCTTC. Protein: CASSYSRNSGSSDEQFF.

This clonotype was seen repeatedly, ten times or more. This chain links TRBV29-1 with TRBJ2-1, with 12 bases identical to TRBD2. CDR1 and CDR2 (germline): SQVTM, ANQGSEA. This CDR3 is built from 14 residues. V was pared by 3 bases and J by 4 bases, with 1 base of the junction left unmatched. The CDR3 coding sequence is TGCAGCGTTGATGGACTAGCGGGATACAATGAGCAGTTCTTC. It yields the protein CSVDGLAGYNEQFF.

This clonotype was observed a handful of times. It may be a read error: a sequence one base away is much more abundant. This chain links TRBV6-2 or TRBV6-3 with TRBJ2-1; no reliable D call. Germline-derived CDR1 and CDR2 are MNHEY and SVGEGT. V was shortened by 2 bases and J by 0 bases, with 2 bases between the two germline ends. The CDR3 is made up of 13 amino acids. The CDR3 protein is CASSYRSYNEQFF. The CDR3, as DNA: TGTGCCAGCAGTTACCGCTCCTACAATGAGCAGTTCTTC.

The V gene is TRBV6-1, the J gene TRBJ2-7; 9 positions match TRBD1. CDR3 size: 14 residues. The V gene's germline CDR1 is MNHNS and CDR2 SASEGT. V shed 2 bases and J 6 bases; nucleotides not matched to a gene: 5. CDR3 DNA: TGTGCCAGCAGTGAAAAGAGACAGGGGGTCGAGCAGTACTTC. Amino acid sequence: CASSEKRQGVEQYF.

This clonotype was picked up many times. This sequence joins TRBV7-2 and TRBJ1-4; D is possibly TRBD1 (5 bases). CDR3 size: 16 residues. V lost 2 bases and J lost 7, with 17 bases in between. Germline V lookup: CDR1 SGHTA, CDR2 FQGNSA. CDR3 protein: CASSLTQMGLPEKLFF. As DNA, the CDR3 is TGTGCCAGCAGCTTAACCCAGATGGGACTTCCTGAAAAACTGTTTTTT.

J is TRBJ2-1 and V is TRBV19, with 9 bases that match TRBD2. With V trimmed by 6 bases and J by 9 bases, 6 bases remained unmatched. There are 13 residues in the CDR3. From germline, CDR1 is LNHDA and CDR2 SQIVND (reference sequence). CDR3 sequence (DNA): TGTGCCAGTAGCCCCGGGACTAGCAGTGAGCAGTTCTTC. Translating gives CASSPGTSSEQFF.

This clonotype has at least ten counts. The chain's CDR3 is CASSYGTGGEGQYF. The DNA of the CDR3 is TGTGCCAGCAGTTACGGGACAGGGGGCGAGGGGCAGTACTTC. The chain combines TRBV27 with TRBJ2-7, with 12 nucleotides matching TRBD1. CDR3 size: 14 residues. Per germline, CDR1 MNHEY and CDR2 SMNVEV (reference sequence). V was clipped by 4 bases and J by 9 bases; unmatched bases: 7.

This clonotype appeared a few times. The V gene is TRBV10-2, the J gene TRBJ2-3; 7 nucleotides align to TRBD2. The V and J ends lost 7 bases and 0 bases, in that order; junction bases with no gene match: 25. The CDR3 loop spans 21 amino acids. CDR1 and CDR2 (germline): WSHSY, SAAADI. The CDR3 DNA is TGCGCCAGCATTGGGCAGGGAAGTGGACTAGTACCGTTAGATAGCACAGATACGCAGTATTTT. The encoded protein is CASIGQGSGLVPLDSTDTQYF.

As for this clonotype: A much larger clone differs by one base, so this may be a read error. The chain has TRBV7-8 and TRBJ1-5; TRBD1 matches 8 bases. Germline-derived CDR1 and CDR2 are SGHVS and FQNEAQ. This CDR3 spans 17 amino acids. In DNA, the CDR3 is TGTGCCAACAGCTTAGAGGGACAGGCCTATAGCAATCAGCCCCAGCATTTT. Protein: CANSLEGQAYSNQPQHF.

This clonotype was recorded many times. The V and J genes are TRBV11-1 and TRBJ2-7; D might be TRBD1 or TRBD2, each matching 5 bases. Germline V gene data show CDR1 as SGHAT and CDR2 as FQDESV (reference sequence). The CDR3 runs to 13 residues. Trimming took off 5 bases at V and 4 bases at J, with 12 bases between the two ends. CDR3 residues: CASSLTTGYEQYF. CDR3 sequence (DNA): TGTGCCAGCAGCCTGACTACAGGATACGAGCAGTACTTC.

Concerning this clonotype: Just one base apart from a much larger clone, this may be a read error. The gene calls are TRBV13 and TRBJ2-7; D possibly uses TRBD1 or TRBD2 (6 bases each). The CDR3 sequence is 16 residues long. Trimming left V 7 bases short and J 7 bases short, with 26 bases between. Germline-derived CDR1 and CDR2 are PRHDT and FYEKMQ (reference sequence). The CDR3: CASILRGRDPYNEQYF. DNA of the CDR3: TGTGCCAGCATCCTCCGGGGGCGGGACCCTTACAATGAGCAGTACTTC.

This clonotype came up many times. The chain has TRBV7-9 and TRBJ2-7; D is unresolved. The CDR3 spans 12 residues. V was pared by 4 bases and J by 1 base, with 5 bases between. Germline assignment: CDR1 SEHNR and CDR2 FQNEAQ (reference sequence). The CDR3 bases are TGTGCCAGCAGCTCCTTGTCCTACGAGCAGTACTTC. It specifies CASSSLSYEQYF.

This clonotype appeared many times. CDR3 protein: CSARRTSNNEQFF. Here the CDR3 DNA reads TGCAGTGCTAGGAGGACTAGCAACAATGAGCAGTTCTTC. The rearrangement joins TRBV20-1 to TRBJ2-1, with 8 positions matching TRBD2. The CDR3 is made up of 13 amino acids. Germline V lookup: CDR1 DFQATT, CDR2 SNEGSKA (reference sequence). V lost 3 bases, J lost 5 bases, and 3 bases stayed unmatched.

This clonotype was recorded many times. This chain joins TRBV5-1 and TRBJ2-1; maybe TRBD1 (6 bases). CDR3 length: 17 amino acids. Between the trimmed V and J ends, which lost 1 base and 3 bases, there was a span of 17 bases. Germline V gives CDR1 SGHRS, CDR2 YFSETQ. The chain's CDR3 is CASSLRMTGLFYNEQFF. The CDR3 bases are TGCGCCAGCAGCTTGCGGATGACAGGATTGTTCTACAATGAGCAGTTCTTC.

In its sample, this clonotype was seen a few times. CDR3: CASSYETGGFSNQPQHF. The CDR3 DNA is TGTGCCAGCAGTTACGAGACAGGAGGGTTTAGCAATCAGCCCCAGCATTTT. The gene calls are TRBV6-2 or TRBV6-3 and TRBJ1-5, with D perhaps TRBD1 (6 bases). V gave up 2 bases and J gave up 0 bases, with 14 bases separating them. The CDR3 loop spans 17 amino acids. The germline V gene has CDR1 MNHEY and CDR2 SVGEGT.

Notes on this clonotype: A far more abundant clone sits one base away, making this likely a read error. V usage is TRBV3-1 and J usage is TRBJ1-1, with a weak D call TRBD1 (6 bases). Trimming cost V 4 bases and J 1 base, with 13 bases left between them. Germline V CDR1 and CDR2: LGHDT, YNNKEL (reference sequence). The CDR3 spans 15 residues. The CDR3: CASSPVGATNTEAFF. DNA of the CDR3: TGTGCCAGCAGCCCCGTGGGGGCAACGAACACTGAAGCTTTCTTT.

In this sample, this clonotype turned up many times. The CDR3 region is CASSLNLGGTEAFF. Here the CDR3 DNA reads TGTGCCAGCAGCTTAAATCTGGGGGGCACTGAAGCTTTCTTT. The V and J genes are TRBV11-2 and TRBJ1-1, with a tentative D call TRBD1 (5 bases). The CDR3 covers 14 residues. Germline V CDR1 and CDR2: SGHAT, FQNNGV. V lost 2 bases and J 4 bases, leaving 11 bases between the germline ends.

This clonotype has more than one count but fewer than ten. CDR3 in DNA: TGTGCCAGCAGTCACCACGAGCAGTACTTC. It yields the protein CASSHHEQYF. The rearrangement uses TRBV2 and TRBJ2-7; D not certain. Germline V gene lookup returns CDR1 SNHLY and CDR2 FYNNEI. V lost 5 bases and J 5 bases, leaving 4 bases between the germline ends. The CDR3 is 10 residues long.

This clonotype was counted ten times or more. The rearrangement links TRBV18 to TRBJ2-5; D tentatively reads TRBD1 or TRBD2 (5 bases each). V lost 3 bases and J lost 5, with 22 bases in between. Germline lookup yields CDR1 KGHSH and CDR2 LQKENI. CDR3 length equals 17 residues. The CDR3 sequence: CASSPRHHGAAGETQYF. The DNA for the CDR3 is TGTGCCAGCTCACCGCGACACCACGGGGCCGCAGGGGAGACCCAGTACTTC.

This clonotype was picked up many times. CDR3 region: CAWTGGRDTEAFF. In DNA, the CDR3 is TGTGCCTGGACAGGGGGTCGGGACACTGAAGCTTTCTTT. The rearrangement uses TRBV30 and TRBJ1-1, with TRBD1 matching over 7 bases. CDR1 GTSNPN and CDR2 SVGIG come from the germline V gene (reference sequence). The J segment lost 3 bases and the V segment lost 4 bases, leaving 5 bases of the junction unmatched. This CDR3 has 13 amino acids.

This clonotype appeared many times. The genes are TRBV10-3 and TRBJ1-2; perhaps TRBD1 as D (5 bases). Germline V gives CDR1 ENHRY, CDR2 SYGVKD. V lost 8 bases and J lost 9, with 19 bases in between. There are 13 residues in the CDR3. The CDR3 sequence is CAIANRDGRRYTF. CDR3 DNA: TGTGCCATCGCGAACCGGGACGGCAGGCGCTACACCTTC.

There are many counts of this clonotype. The V call is TRBV20-1, the J call TRBJ1-1; D unclear. CDR3 size: 13 residues. V was shortened by 2 bases and J by 0 bases, with 7 bases between the two germline ends. From germline, CDR1 is DFQATT and CDR2 SNEGSKA (reference sequence). The CDR3: CSARPNLNTEAFF. The CDR3 DNA sequence: TGCAGTGCTAGACCAAACTTGAACACTGAAGCTTTCTTT.

This clonotype was seen ten or more times. The chain uses TRBV20-1 and TRBJ2-1; 12 bases agree with TRBD2. Germline V CDR1 and CDR2: DFQATT, SNEGSKA (reference sequence). After removal of 5 bases from V and 8 bases from J, the junction contained 7 bases not matched to a gene. This CDR3 spans 14 amino acids. The CDR3 coding sequence is TGCAGTGCTTACACTAGCGGGAGGTTCTATGAGCAGTTCTTC. Its translation is CSAYTSGRFYEQFF.